This T cell receptor (beta chain) was identified in a study of response to subunit inactivated influenza vaccine. Study-level results: After each seasonal influenza vaccination, few new T cells are recruited, the authors suggested.

MiXCR was run by TCRdb on the RT-PCR reads, yielding one entry per CDR3 protein. This table holds just under 550,000 distinct CDR3 sequences, around a quarter found once. This clonotype was observed a handful of times. Its specificity is not known. The CDR3 consists of 17 residues. Germline values: CDR1 SGHTA, CDR2 FQGNSA. Germline trimming cut 4 bases from V and 3 bases from J; bases unmatched to any gene: 10. These data were likewise used in another study, on T cells expressing NK-cell markers. According to that study: What made the TCR beta cDNA was 5'RACE template switching with UMIs.

The source was CD4+ T cells sorted from PBMCs, collected approximately 13 days after vaccination. The gene calls are TRBV7-2 and TRBJ2-3, with TRBD1 matching over 10 bases. The TCR sequence derives from a man over 45 who received an inactivated influenza vaccine. The CDR3 here is CASSSHRRTGGTDTQYF. CDR3 nucleotides: TGTGCCAGCAGCTCTCACCGGCGGACAGGGGGTACAGATACGCAGTATTTT. Filled out from reference TRBV7-2 and TRBJ2-3, the complete variable domain reads GAGVSQSPSNKVTEKGKDVELRCDPISGHTALYWYRQSLGQGLEFLIYFQGNSAPDKSGLPSDRFSAERTGGSVSTLTIQRTQQEDSAVYLCASSSHRRTGGTDTQYFGPGTRLTVL.